This T cell receptor beta chain came from a study of blood T cell repertoires in COVID-19 (dated by TCRdb to about 2020). For context, the study as a whole: Samples from collaborators originated in the United States, Italy and Spain and spanned both the acute and convalescent phases of COVID-19. The prospective study material was composed of cDNA or gDNA derived from T cells, B-cell-depleted T cells, or PBMCs. Deeply sampled blood TCRbeta repertoires from subjects exposed to, actively infected with, or recovered from COVID-19 were included in the dataset. A freely available public database, intended as a resource for researchers studying the immune response to SARS-CoV-2, is where the repertoires were released. Samples were obtained from the ongoing ImmuneRACE study (first 160 participants) and from some 1,200 subjects provided by 6 global collaborators. Sample metadata almost always included a de-identified subject ID, COVID-19 status, age in years and sex. HLA class I and class II types, where available, came from metadata supplied by the sample provider rather than from assay-based typing.

The cysteine opens and the phenylalanine closes a CDR3 of 17 amino acids. The kept DNA is CDR3 alone, 51 bases in frame from the first base. Reading the germline V gene gives CDR1 SGHDN and CDR2 FVKESK. Unmatched junction bases come to 13, with V trimmed by 3 bases and J by 6 bases. Overall study outcomes, separate from this receptor: The amount of clinical and demographic metadata varied by source and participant and was provided uncurated.

The immunoSEQ Assay, a bias-controlled multiplex PCR, was used to amplify TCRbeta CDR3 regions from genomic DNA. The authors' analysis ran thus. Within the assay, amplification of reference gene primers was used to estimate how many nucleated cells each sample contained. To quantify the absolute abundance of each unique TCRbeta CDR3 rearrangement, sequence reads were collapsed and filtered. For each sample, productive Simpson clonality was calculated as the square root of Simpson's diversity index across productive rearrangements. TCRdb provides this immuneACCESS table in a form limited to in-frame rearrangements. Some clones are lacking; in checked studies, under half of them reflect an unresolved V gene, and why the rest are absent is not known. For V, J and clone size, that table is used; D and trimming come from the DNA. For this sample there are over 150,000 clones; roughly 73% appear just once. Approximately 2.8% of the sample is held by the ten biggest clonotypes.

Details on this clone: Its antigen specificity is not known. No much larger clone is present one base from it, and per-base qualities are unavailable.

The collaborating institutions used their own protocols to collect whole blood in K2EDTA tubes. For TCRbeta analysis, collaborators shipped samples in one of three forms: frozen whole blood, isolated PBMCs, or DNA extracted from either of those sample types. This chain joins TRBV14 to TRBJ2-3; a stretch of 9 junction bases matches TRBD2. The specimen sequenced was peripheral blood. This receptor was obtained from a man in his 70s with acute or convalescent COVID-19. In nucleotides, the sequence is TGTGCCAGCAGCCAGGCGAAGTCGATAGCGGGAGTGGATACGCAGTATTTT. This yields the protein CASSQAKSIAGVDTQYF.